The T cell receptor (beta chain) under discussion was sequenced for a study of early T cells in non-severe SARS-CoV-2 infection. Study results and limitations: Sequences matched to VDJdb favored anti-spike CD8 responses, while private and CD4 specificities were missed.

This clonotype was recorded many times. Its specificity is unknown. CDR1 is SGHTA, CDR2 FQGNSA, per germline. V gave up 5 bases and J gave up 4 bases, with 14 bases separating them. This CDR3 region has 14 residues. TCRdb independently ran MiXCR on the 5' RACE reads; one entry per CDR3 protein. The table has about 63,000 distinct CDR3 sequences, roughly 13% seen once. The source material was whole blood. The receptor was isolated from an adult who was a healthcare worker with PCR-confirmed SARS-CoV-2 infection or an uninfected control (not recorded which). The chain carries TRBV7-2 and TRBJ1-2; D is perhaps TRBD1 (6 bases). CDR3 bases: TGTGCCAGCAGCAGCGACAGGCAAGTCTATGGCTACACCTTC. Translated: CASSSDRQVYGYTF.